This TCR beta chain was obtained from a study of blood T cell repertoires in COVID-19. Produced via immunoSEQ multiplex PCR; TCRdb's table is partial and in-frame only. This table holds a few hundred thousand clones, about 80% found once. V was shortened by 5 bases and J by 3 bases, with 14 bases between the two germline ends. CDR1 is MDHEN, CDR2 SYDVKM, per germline. The length of the CDR3 is 15 residues. The sequenced material came from PBMCs or T cells enriched from blood (not recorded which). The receptor was isolated from a man aged 35-49 years who had recovered from COVID-19. The chain recombines TRBV28 with TRBJ2-4, with D perhaps matching TRBD2 (5 bases). CDR3: CASSEGGAGKNIQYF. The CDR3 region has the DNA TGTGCCAGCAGTGAGGGTGGTGCGGGCAAAAACATTCAGTACTTC.